The 19 T cell receptor beta chains below all came from one sample that was sequenced in a study of blood T cell repertoires in COVID-19. Here immunoSEQ multiplex PCR was the method, and the copy in TCRdb shows in-frame clones only, minus some. This repertoire shows approximately 130,000 clones, roughly 79% found once; its top ten account for approximately 10%. Sequencing input: peripheral blood. The receptors were sampled from a human donor in a cohort sampled during active COVID-19.

This sequence joins TRBV11-2 and TRBJ2-2; 11 nucleotides align to TRBD1. With V trimmed by 3 bases and J by 6 bases, 6 bases remained unmatched. Germline V lookup: CDR1 SGHAT, CDR2 FQNNGV. The length of the CDR3 is 16 residues. For the CDR3, the DNA is TGTGCCAGCAGCTTCCTTCCGGGACAGGGGGCCGGGGAGCTGTTTTTT. Its protein is CASSFLPGQGAGELFF.

V gene TRBV19 combines with J gene TRBJ1-4; no clear D. The CDR3 length is 11 residues. V lost 9 bases and J 8 bases, leaving 10 bases between the germline ends. CDR1 is LNHDA and CDR2 is SQIVND in the germline V gene (reference sequence). CDR3 sequence (DNA): TGTGCCAGCACCTATGCGGAAAAACTGTTTTTT. Protein sequence: CASTYAEKLFF.

This clone was seen a handful of times. V usage is TRBV3-1 (or the pseudogene TRBV3-2) and J usage is TRBJ1-6; D might be TRBD1 (6 bases). CDR3 size: 15 residues. CDR1 and CDR2 (germline): LGHDT, YNNKEL (reference sequence). The V and J ends lost 6 bases and 5 bases respectively, with 14 bases between them. The CDR3 spells CASSHRARNNSPLHF. Here the CDR3 DNA reads TGTGCCAGCAGTCACAGGGCGAGGAATAATTCACCCCTCCACTTT.

This clone appeared once. This rearrangement joins TRBV2 to TRBJ1-1; the match to TRBD1 covers 9 bases. Germline V lookup: CDR1 SNHLY, CDR2 FYNNEI. V was pared by 7 bases and J by 5 bases, with 2 bases of the junction left unmatched. This CDR3 spans 12 amino acids. CDR3 nucleotides: TGTGCCAGCAACGGACAGGGGACTGAAGCTTTCTTT. Its protein product is CASNGQGTEAFF. The entire variable domain, with the rest obtained from reference TRBV2 and TRBJ1-1, is as follows: EPEVTQTPSHQVTQMGQEVILRCVPISNHLYFYWYRQILGQKVEFLVSFYNNEISEKSEIFDDQFSVERPDGSNFTLKIRSTKLEDSAMYFCASNGQGTEAFFGQGTRLTVV.

This chain uses TRBV5-4 with TRBJ1-2; D perhaps matches TRBD1 (5 bases). This CDR3 has 16 residues. Trimming shortened V by 0 bases and J by 8 bases, and 20 bases separated the two germline ends. Germline CDR1 is SGHNT and CDR2 is YYREEE (reference sequence). The DNA for the CDR3 is TGTGCCAGCAGCTTGGCTCCCGGACACGGAGAATTAGGCTACACCTTC. Its protein product is CASSLAPGHGELGYTF.

The chain is built from TRBV28 and TRBJ1-3; no reliable D call. The CDR3 loop spans 14 amino acids. Germline CDR1 and CDR2: MDHEN and SYDVKM. Trimming removed 5 bases at V and 4 bases at J, with 12 bases between. This CDR3 is CASSQTHAGNTIYF. DNA of the CDR3: TGTGCCAGCAGTCAGACTCATGCGGGAAACACCATATATTTT.

The chain uses TRBV19 and TRBJ1-4, with no clear D. CDR1 and CDR2 from the germline V gene are LNHDA and SQIVND (reference sequence). Trimming took 3 bases from V and 6 from J, leaving 11 bases between them. The CDR3 has 14 amino acids. CDR3 sequence reads: CASSIPRRDEKLFF. CDR3 sequence (DNA): TGTGCCAGTAGTATTCCCAGGAGGGATGAAAAACTGTTTTTT.

The chain joins TRBV4-1 to TRBJ2-7, with D perhaps TRBD2 (6 bases). This CDR3 comprises 15 residues. V lost 4 bases, J lost 3 bases, and 16 bases lay in between. Germline lookup yields CDR1 MGHRA and CDR2 YSYEKL. As DNA, the CDR3 is TGCGCCAGCAGCCTACCCGGGGGTCGATACTACGAGCAGTACTTC. This gives the protein CASSLPGGRYYEQYF.

V is TRBV24-1 and J is TRBJ1-1, with a possible D match to TRBD1 (5 bases). Germline V gene data show CDR1 as KGHDR and CDR2 as SFDVKD. The CDR3 sequence is 13 residues long. Trimming removed 4 bases from V and 7 bases from J, with 12 bases in between. Here the CDR3 reads CATSDPSGREAFF. The CDR3, as DNA: TGTGCCACCAGTGACCCGTCAGGGCGTGAAGCTTTCTTT.

This clone was seen just once. J is TRBJ1-6 and V is TRBV10-3; D might be TRBD1 (6 bases). The CDR3 has 15 residues. Germline V gene lookup returns CDR1 ENHRY and CDR2 SYGVKD. V was cut by 2 bases and J by 7 bases, with 12 bases left in between. Here the CDR3 DNA reads TGTGCCATCAGTGAGGCGGCGGGGGCCAATTCACCCCTCCACTTT. This encodes CAISEAAGANSPLHF.

In this sample, this clone turned up a few times. J is TRBJ1-1 and V is TRBV19, with D perhaps matching TRBD1 (5 bases). Germline V CDR1 and CDR2: LNHDA, SQIVND (reference sequence). Trimming pared 5 bases from V and 0 bases from J, leaving 10 bases between. This CDR3 contains 14 residues. The CDR3, as DNA: TGTGCCAGTAGTGCGATACAGGTGAACACTGAAGCTTTCTTT. It codes for CASSAIQVNTEAFF. Full variable domain (remainder filled in from reference TRBV19 and TRBJ1-1): DGGITQSPKYLFRKEGQNVTLSCEQNLNHDAMYWYRQDPGQGLRLIYYSQIVNDFQKGDIAEGYSVSREKKESFPLTVTSAQKNPTAFYLCASSAIQVNTEAFFGQGTRLTVV.

V is TRBV13 and J is TRBJ1-1; the match to TRBD1 covers 10 bases. The trim removed 6 bases at V and 7 bases at J, leaving 8 bases unmatched. This CDR3 spans 14 amino acids. The germline V gene encodes CDR1 PRHDT and CDR2 FYEKMQ (reference sequence). The CDR3 here is CASRDRGERGEAFF. Here the CDR3 DNA reads TGTGCCAGCAGGGACAGGGGGGAAAGGGGTGAAGCTTTCTTT.

The CDR3 region has the DNA TGTGCCAGCAGCCAACCGGGACAGTTAGGAGAGGGGACCCAGTACTTC. It specifies CASSQPGQLGEGTQYF. The chain employs TRBV5-4 and TRBJ2-5, with 7 bases aligning to TRBD1. This CDR3 contains 16 residues. Germline CDR1 is SGHNT and CDR2 is YYREEE (reference sequence). The V and J ends lost 4 bases and 7 bases, in that order; junction bases with no gene match: 16.

CDR3 residues: CASHQGILMGNTEAFF. The CDR3 region has the DNA TGTGCCAGCCACCAGGGCATACTGATGGGGAACACTGAAGCTTTCTTT. The chain uses TRBV19 and TRBJ1-1; tentative D call: TRBD1 (5 bases). The V end was cut by 9 bases, the J end by 1 base, with 21 bases between. The CDR3 spans 16 residues. Germline CDR1 LNHDA, CDR2 SQIVND (reference sequence). Full variable domain (missing parts from reference TRBV19 and TRBJ1-1): DGGITQSPKYLFRKEGQNVTLSCEQNLNHDAMYWYRQDPGQGLRLIYYSQIVNDFQKGDIAEGYSVSREKKESFPLTVTSAQKNPTAFYLCASHQGILMGNTEAFFGQGTRLTVV.

A remark on this clone: Other nucleotide sequences from this sample produce the same CDR3. V is TRBV18 and J is TRBJ2-5; possible D gene TRBD1, 5 bases. The CDR3 consists of 13 residues. V lost 3 bases and J lost 1, with 6 bases in between. Germline lookup yields CDR1 KGHSH and CDR2 LQKENI. The CDR3 spells CASSPGLQETQYF. For the CDR3, the DNA is TGTGCCAGCTCACCGGGGCTCCAAGAGACCCAGTACTTC.

J is TRBJ1-1 and V is TRBV11-2; D not certain. V was pared by 2 bases and J by 4 bases, with 11 bases between. CDR3 length equals 14 residues. The germline gives CDR1 SGHAT, CDR2 FQNNGV. CDR3 sequence reads: CASSLSGIGTEAFF. As DNA, the CDR3 is TGTGCCAGCAGCTTATCAGGAATAGGCACTGAAGCTTTCTTT.

The chain is built from TRBV9 and TRBJ2-7; 7 bases align to TRBD1. Germline values: CDR1 SGDLS, CDR2 YYNGEE. The V and J ends lost 2 bases and 0 bases, in that order; junction bases with no gene match: 2. The CDR3 has 14 amino acids. The CDR3 sequence: CASSVGTASYEQYF. CDR3 bases: TGTGCCAGCAGCGTCGGGACAGCCTCCTACGAGCAGTACTTC. The full variable domain, in which reference TRBV9 and TRBJ2-7 provide the parts outside the CDR3, is DSGVTQTPKHLITATGQRVTLRCSPRSGDLSVYWYQQSLDQGLQFLIQYYNGEERAKGNILERFSAQQFPDLHSELNLSSLELGDSALYFCASSVGTASYEQYFGPGTRLTVT.

The chain uses TRBV19 and TRBJ2-3; tentative D call: TRBD1 (6 bases). Germline CDR1 LNHDA, CDR2 SQIVND (reference sequence). The CDR3 is 14 residues long. V was cut by 5 bases and J by 4 bases, with 13 bases left in between. The CDR3 protein is CASSLDRFSDTQYF. The CDR3, as DNA: TGTGCCAGTAGTCTCGACAGGTTCTCAGATACGCAGTATTTT.

The chain links TRBV18 to TRBJ2-1; 9 bases are shared with TRBD1. This CDR3 spans 17 amino acids. CDR1 and CDR2 from the germline V gene are KGHSH and LQKENI. Trimming removed 6 bases from V and 3 bases from J; junction bases left unmatched: 12. For the CDR3, the DNA is TGTGCCAGCTCGTCGGGACAGGGAAACACTGTCTACAATGAGCAGTTCTTC. It is translated as CASSSGQGNTVYNEQFF.